The text below deals with one T cell receptor beta chain. The clone's antigen remains unknown. No much larger clone is present one base from it, and per-base qualities are unavailable. The data originate from a study of shared clonotypes between healthy human individuals (dated by TCRdb to about 2020). Background for the entire study: A couple of women and three men aged 18 to 49 years were included in the cohort. Different laboratories and diverse techniques were used to prepare libraries and sequence TCR repertoires, to increase sequencing depth and limit assay-specific biases. For each donor, CD4 naive and CD4 memory were each given three plates, CD8 naive was given two plates, and CD8 memory was given one plate. To estimate repertoire size and how much clonotype sharing occurs between individuals, the study deeply sequenced the blood TCR repertoires of about 5 healthy adults. Each donor's leukapheresis produced roughly between roughly 0.85 and 9.5 billion PBMCs.

For the CD8 naive samples, CD45RO-negative cells were positively selected for CCR7, yielding a CD45RA+CCR7+ population from which TemRA cells were excluded. The donors were healthy, HIV-negative adults who had no recently reported acute infections or vaccinations. Every donor was a Caucasian adult residing in Nashville, Tennessee, USA. Blood was collected by leukapheresis, and PBMCs were isolated by Ficoll-Histopaque density gradient centrifugation and then cryopreserved in liquid nitrogen vapor phase. Analytical flow cytometry was used to check the purity and quantity of each magnetically sorted T cell population. Genomic DNA was isolated from every sorted fraction and measured by UV absorbance on a Nanodrop 2000c. The paper's findings and limits, for the study overall: Across several donors, around 5% of naive CD4, approximately 3.6% of naive CD8, 2% to 2.5% of memory CD4, and approximately 0.4% of memory CD8 clonotypes were shared. Because the study included only a small number of donors, the genetic and exposure-history diversity represented was limited. Only blood was sampled, and tissue TCR repertoires likely differ from those in blood. Rarefaction of sorted-subset datasets indicated incomplete sequencing despite the large sequencing depth. Naive subsets generally had larger estimated clonotype richness than memory subsets. Compared with non-shared clonotypes, the clonotypes found in all four sorted-subset donors had higher generation probabilities. Pairwise subsampling led to the expectation that sequencing depth would affect the degree of clonotype sharing among donors.

Using the deep immunoSEQ assay, multiplex PCR amplified TCR CDR3 regions from genomic DNA. Genomic DNA extracted from each cell subset was distributed evenly over all wells of several immunoSEQ 96-well plates, and each plate served as one replicate. For sorted subsets, each replicate PCR was loaded with approximately 0.2 ug genomic DNA, equivalent to 25,000 to 35,000 T cell genomes. Purified libraries were measured with a Qubit 3.0 fluorometer, size-checked on a Bioanalyzer 2100, and measured again with the KAPA Library Quantification kit. Every immunoSEQ 96-well plate was sequenced on a separate single-read 150-cycle Illumina NextSeq 550 flow cell. The original pipeline was this. The immunoSEQ output contained only junctional sequences without quality scores, so filtering could not match that applied to full-length reads. Sequences were annotated with PyIR, a Python wrapper for IgBLAST v1.9, using IMGT germline references to assign V/J genes and CDR3. Any read was removed if the V/J assignment was weak (E-value above 1e-6), the CDR3 was missing, or the read contained stop codons, out-of-frame junctions, or ambiguous translated residues. V3J clonotypes were defined by identical inferred V gene, J gene, and CDR3 amino acid sequence. Percentage overlap between repertoires was computed as shared unique clonotypes divided by the size of the smaller repertoire. Repertoire richness was assessed with RTK rarefaction, the Chao1 estimator, and Recon v2.1 estimates of unobserved clonotypes. Generation probabilities for all TCRbeta clonotypes obtained by the gDNA method from a handful of donors were computed using OLGA. TCRdb carries this immuneACCESS record with in-frame sequences only. Its versions omit some clonotypes, under half of them owing to an unresolved V gene in the studies checked, with the rest unexplained. V, J and clone size are those of that table, while D and trimming were read from the DNA. For this sample there are over 2 million clones; approximately 94% appear just once. The ten top clones hold around 1.1% of the sample.

CDR1 MNHEY and CDR2 SVGAGI were looked up in the germline V gene. Germline trimming: 5 bases from V, 2 bases from J; junction bases outside gene matches: 2. Its CDR3 holds 14 amino acids, cysteine through phenylalanine. CDR3 DNA is the only sequence kept; it has 42 bases, read in frame from the first base. The clonotype originates from a man aged 18 to 29 in good health. Sequences were obtained from naive CD8+ T cells sorted from blood. The cell subset or site label here, explained by the study, means: CD45RA+CCR7+. The rearrangement combines TRBV6-5 with TRBJ1-3; the central 8 bases match TRBD1. The DNA sequence is TGTGCCAGCAGTCCGGACAGGGCTGGAAACACCATATATTTT. Its coded protein is CASSPDRAGNTIYF.